This T cell receptor (beta chain) was sequenced during a study of CD8 T cells in Susac syndrome. Study-level points and caveats: As the study acknowledged, the number of individuals who were part of its TCR sequencing and HLA analysis was relatively small.

High-throughput TCR beta sequencing covered peripheral CD8+ and CD4+ T cells. It was negative isolation that provided the CD8+ and CD4+ T cells, whereas TEMRA cells were enriched by FACS. CDR3 length equals 18 residues. Between the trimmed V and J ends, which lost 3 bases and 1 base, there was a span of 17 bases. The germline V gene encodes CDR1 SGHRS and CDR2 YFSETQ. This clonotype showed up just a few times. Its target is not known. RNA, at about 0.5 to 1 ug, was reverse transcribed with random hexamers. Multiplex immunoSEQ PCR targeted 54 Vbeta and 13 Jbeta TCR beta segments. TCRdb re-called the immunoSEQ multiplex PCR reads with MiXCR, one entry per CDR3 protein. The sample holds about 290,000 distinct CDR3 sequences, almost 85% seen once.

V usage is TRBV5-1 and J usage is TRBJ2-6; D may be TRBD1 (6 bases). This clonotype was obtained from a human donor with multiple sclerosis. The specimen sequenced was CD8+ T cells from PBMCs. The CDR3 spells CASSSEPGHKSGANVLTF. The CDR3 DNA reads TGCGCCAGCAGCTCGGAACCGGGACACAAGTCTGGGGCCAACGTCCTGACTTTC. The full variable domain, in which reference TRBV5-1 and TRBJ2-6 provide the parts outside the CDR3, is KAGVTQTPRYLIKTRGQQVTLSCSPISGHRSVSWYQQTPGQGLQFLFEYFSETQRNKGNFPGRFSGRQFSNSRSEMNVSTLELGDSALYLCASSSEPGHKSGANVLTFGAGSRLTVL.